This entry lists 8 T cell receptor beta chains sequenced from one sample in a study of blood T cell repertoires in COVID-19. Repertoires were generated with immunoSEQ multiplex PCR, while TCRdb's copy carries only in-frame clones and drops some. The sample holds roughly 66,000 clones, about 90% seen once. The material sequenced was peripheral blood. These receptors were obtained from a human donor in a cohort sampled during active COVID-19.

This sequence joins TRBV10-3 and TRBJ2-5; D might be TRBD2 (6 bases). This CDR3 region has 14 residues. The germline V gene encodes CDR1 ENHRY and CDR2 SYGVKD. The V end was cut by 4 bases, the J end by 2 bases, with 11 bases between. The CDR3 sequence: CAISGREVQETQYF. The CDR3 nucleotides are TGTGCCATCAGTGGGAGGGAAGTTCAAGAGACCCAGTACTTC.

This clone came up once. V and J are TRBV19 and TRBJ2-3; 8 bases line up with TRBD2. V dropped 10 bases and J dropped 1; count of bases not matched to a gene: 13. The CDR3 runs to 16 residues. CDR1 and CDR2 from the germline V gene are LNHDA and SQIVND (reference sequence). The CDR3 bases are TGTGCCACCCTACGAAGAGCGGGAGCGGGCACAGATACGCAGTATTTT. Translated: CATLRRAGAGTDTQYF.

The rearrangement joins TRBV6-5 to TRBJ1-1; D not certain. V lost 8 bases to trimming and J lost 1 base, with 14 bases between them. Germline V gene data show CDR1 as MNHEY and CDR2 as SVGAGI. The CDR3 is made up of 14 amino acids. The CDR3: CASGPLQQNTEAFF. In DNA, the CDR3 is TGTGCCAGCGGGCCCCTACAGCAGAACACTGAAGCTTTCTTT.

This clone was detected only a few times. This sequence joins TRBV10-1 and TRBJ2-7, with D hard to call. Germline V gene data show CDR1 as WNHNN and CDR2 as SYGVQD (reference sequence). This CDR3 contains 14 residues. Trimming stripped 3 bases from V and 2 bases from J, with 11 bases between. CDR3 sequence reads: CASSECDCAYEQYF. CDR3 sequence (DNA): TGCGCCAGCAGTGAATGCGACTGTGCCTACGAGCAGTACTTC.

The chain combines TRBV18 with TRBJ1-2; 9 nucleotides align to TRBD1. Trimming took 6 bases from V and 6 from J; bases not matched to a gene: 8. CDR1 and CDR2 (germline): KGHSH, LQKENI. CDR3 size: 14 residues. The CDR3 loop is CASSQDRGYNGYTF. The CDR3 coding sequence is TGTGCCAGCTCCCAAGACAGGGGGTACAATGGCTACACCTTC.

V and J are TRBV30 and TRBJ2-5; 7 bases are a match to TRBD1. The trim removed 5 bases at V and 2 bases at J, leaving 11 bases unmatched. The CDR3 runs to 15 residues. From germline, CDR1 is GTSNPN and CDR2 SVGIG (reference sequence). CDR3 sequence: CAWGPGQAVQETQYF. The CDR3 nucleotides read TGTGCCTGGGGCCCCGGACAGGCGGTACAAGAGACCCAGTACTTC.

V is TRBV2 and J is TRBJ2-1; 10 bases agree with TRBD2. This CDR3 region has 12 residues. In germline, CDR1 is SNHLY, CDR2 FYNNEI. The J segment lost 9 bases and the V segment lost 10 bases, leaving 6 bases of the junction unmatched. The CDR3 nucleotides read TGTGCCACGAGCGGGGGGGAGGTTGAGCAGTTCTTC. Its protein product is CATSGGEVEQFF.

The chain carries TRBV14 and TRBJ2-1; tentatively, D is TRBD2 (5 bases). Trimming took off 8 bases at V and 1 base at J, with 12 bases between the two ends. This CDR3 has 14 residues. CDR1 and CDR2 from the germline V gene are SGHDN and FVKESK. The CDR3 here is CASRVGGSYNEQFF. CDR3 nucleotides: TGTGCCAGCCGGGTAGGCGGGTCCTACAATGAGCAGTTCTTC.